This T cell receptor beta chain was captured in a study of blood T cells in healthy people across ages. Looked up from germline, CDR1 is LGHNA and CDR2 is YSLEER. The CDR3 covers 17 residues. V was trimmed by 2 bases and J by 5 bases, leaving 19 bases between them. A second PCR, run for 7 to 11 cycles, used a sample-barcoded 5' primer plus a J-beta primer mix. TCRdb reprocessed the 5' RACE reads via MiXCR and lists one record per CDR3 protein. The sample has just under 900,000 distinct CDR3 sequences, 29% seen once. In this sample, this clonotype turned up many times. The donors, all healthy, were Caucasians living in Russia, aged about 6 to 90.

Material for sequencing was blood. This chain connects TRBV4-3 to TRBJ2-1; a weak D match, TRBD2 (5 bases). The receptor was derived from a woman of 80 years or more in good health. The CDR3 DNA is TGCGCCAGCAGCCAACGCTTTAATCCGGGAACTCACAATGAGCAGTTCTTC. Encoded protein: CASSQRFNPGTHNEQFF.